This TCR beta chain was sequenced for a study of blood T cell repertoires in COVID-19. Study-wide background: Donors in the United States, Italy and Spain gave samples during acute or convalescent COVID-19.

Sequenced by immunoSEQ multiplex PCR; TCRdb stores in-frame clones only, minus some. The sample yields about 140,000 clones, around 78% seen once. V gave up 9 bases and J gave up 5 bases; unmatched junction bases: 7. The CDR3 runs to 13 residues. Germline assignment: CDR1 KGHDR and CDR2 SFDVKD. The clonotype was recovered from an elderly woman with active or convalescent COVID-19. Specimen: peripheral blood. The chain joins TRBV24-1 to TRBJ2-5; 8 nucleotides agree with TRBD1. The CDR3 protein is CATGQGYSETQYF. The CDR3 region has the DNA TGTGCCACCGGACAGGGATATTCGGAGACCCAGTACTTC.